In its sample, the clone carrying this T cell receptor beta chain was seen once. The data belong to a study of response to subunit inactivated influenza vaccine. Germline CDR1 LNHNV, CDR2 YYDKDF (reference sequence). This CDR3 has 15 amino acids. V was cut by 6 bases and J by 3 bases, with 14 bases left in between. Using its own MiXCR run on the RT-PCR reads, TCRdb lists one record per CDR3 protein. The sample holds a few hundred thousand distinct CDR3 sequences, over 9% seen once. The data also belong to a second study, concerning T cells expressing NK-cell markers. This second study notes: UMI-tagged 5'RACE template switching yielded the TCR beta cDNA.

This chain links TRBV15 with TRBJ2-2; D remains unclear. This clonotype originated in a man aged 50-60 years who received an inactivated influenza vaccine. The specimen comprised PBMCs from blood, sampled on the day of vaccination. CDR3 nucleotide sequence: TGTGCCACCAGTCCCCTCTCAGTGTACACCGGGGAGCTGTTTTTT. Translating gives CATSPLSVYTGELFF.